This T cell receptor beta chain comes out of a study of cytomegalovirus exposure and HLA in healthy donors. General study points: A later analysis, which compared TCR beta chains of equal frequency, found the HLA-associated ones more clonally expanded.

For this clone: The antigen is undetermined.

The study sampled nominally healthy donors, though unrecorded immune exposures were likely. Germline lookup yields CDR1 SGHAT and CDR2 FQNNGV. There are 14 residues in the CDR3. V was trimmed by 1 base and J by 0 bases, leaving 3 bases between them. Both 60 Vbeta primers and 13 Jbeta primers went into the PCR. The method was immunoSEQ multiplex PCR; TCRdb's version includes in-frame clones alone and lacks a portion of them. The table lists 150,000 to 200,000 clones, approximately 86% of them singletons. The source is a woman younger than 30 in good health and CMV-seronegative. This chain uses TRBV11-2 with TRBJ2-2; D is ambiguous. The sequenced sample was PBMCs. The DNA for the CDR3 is TGTGCCAGCAGCTTAGTTACGAACACCGGGGAGCTGTTTTTT. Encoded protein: CASSLVTNTGELFF. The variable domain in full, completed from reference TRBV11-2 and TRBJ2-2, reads EAGVAQSPRYKIIEKRQSVAFWCNPISGHATLYWYQQILGQGPKLLIQFQNNGVVDDSQLPKDRFSAERLKGVDSTLKIQPAKLEDSAVYLCASSLVTNTGELFFGEGSRLTVL.